The clone carrying this T cell receptor beta chain was counted a single time. The CDR3 is 21 amino acids. The V and J ends lost 3 bases and 2 bases, in that order; junction bases with no gene match: 21. Germline assignment: CDR1 ENHRY and CDR2 SYGVKD. The data derive from a study of blood T cell repertoires in COVID-19. Overall study: Researchers got acute and convalescent COVID-19 samples from the United States, Italy and Spain. T cells, B-cell-depleted T cells, or PBMCs supplied cDNA or gDNA.

Authors' processing steps: Counts of nucleated cells, estimated from reference gene primer amplification, were obtained. Some clones are missing from TCRdb's copy, which holds only in-frame ones; the method was immunoSEQ multiplex PCR. V, J and clone size are taken as reported in that table, and D and trimming were inferred from the DNA itself. Of tens of thousands of clones listed, roughly 80% are singletons. This sequence joins TRBV10-3 and TRBJ1-2; 10 nucleotides agree with TRBD1. This receptor was taken from a woman over 75 with active or convalescent COVID-19. Sequencing was performed on peripheral blood. CDR3 in amino acids: CAISEPPIAGTGDTKNYGYTF. CDR3 nucleotides: TGTGCCATCAGTGAACCACCAATAGCCGGGACAGGGGATACTAAAAACTATGGCTACACCTTC.